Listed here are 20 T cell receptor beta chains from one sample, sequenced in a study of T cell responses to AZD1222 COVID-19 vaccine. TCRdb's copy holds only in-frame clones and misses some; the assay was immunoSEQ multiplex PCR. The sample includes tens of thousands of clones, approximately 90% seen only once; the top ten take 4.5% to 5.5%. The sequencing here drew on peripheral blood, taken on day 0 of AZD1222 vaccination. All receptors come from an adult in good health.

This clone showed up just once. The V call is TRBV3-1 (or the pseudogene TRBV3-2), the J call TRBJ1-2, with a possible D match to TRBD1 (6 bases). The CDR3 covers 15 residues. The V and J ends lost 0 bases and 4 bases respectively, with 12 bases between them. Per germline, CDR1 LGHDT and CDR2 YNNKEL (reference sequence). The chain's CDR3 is CASSQDSQGFYGYTF. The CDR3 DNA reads TGTGCCAGCAGCCAAGATTCCCAGGGGTTCTATGGCTACACCTTC.

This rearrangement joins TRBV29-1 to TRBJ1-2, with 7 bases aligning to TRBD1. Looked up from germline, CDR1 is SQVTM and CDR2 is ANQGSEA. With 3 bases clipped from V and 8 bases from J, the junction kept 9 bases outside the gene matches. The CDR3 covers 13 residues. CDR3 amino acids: CSVDLKGASGYTF. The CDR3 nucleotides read TGCAGCGTTGATCTGAAGGGGGCAAGCGGCTACACCTTC. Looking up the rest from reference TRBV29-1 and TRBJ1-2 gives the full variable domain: SAVISQKPSRDICQRGTSLTIQCQVDSQVTMMFWYRQQPGQSLTLIATANQGSEATYESGFVIDKFPISRPNLTFSTLTVSNMSPEDSSIYLCSVDLKGASGYTFGSGTRLTVV.

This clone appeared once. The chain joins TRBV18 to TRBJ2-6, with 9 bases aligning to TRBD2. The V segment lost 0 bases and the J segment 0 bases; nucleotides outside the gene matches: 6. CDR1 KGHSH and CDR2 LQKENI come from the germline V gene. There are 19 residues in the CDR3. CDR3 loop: CASSPPNSGGFSGANVLTF. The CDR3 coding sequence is TGTGCCAGCTCACCACCAAATAGCGGGGGCTTCTCTGGGGCCAACGTCCTGACTTTC.

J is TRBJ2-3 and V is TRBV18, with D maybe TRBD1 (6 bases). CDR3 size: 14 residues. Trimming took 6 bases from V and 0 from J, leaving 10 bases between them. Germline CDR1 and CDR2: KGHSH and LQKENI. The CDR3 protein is CASSTRGSTDTQYF. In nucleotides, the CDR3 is TGTGCCAGCTCGACCAGGGGAAGCACAGATACGCAGTATTTT.

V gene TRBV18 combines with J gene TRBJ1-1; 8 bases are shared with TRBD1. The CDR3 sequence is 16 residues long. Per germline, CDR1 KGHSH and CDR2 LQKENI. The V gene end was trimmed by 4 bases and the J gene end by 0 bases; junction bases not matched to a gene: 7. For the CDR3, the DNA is TGTGCCAGCTCACTTTTAGGGACAGGCATGAACACTGAAGCTTTCTTT. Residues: CASSLLGTGMNTEAFF.

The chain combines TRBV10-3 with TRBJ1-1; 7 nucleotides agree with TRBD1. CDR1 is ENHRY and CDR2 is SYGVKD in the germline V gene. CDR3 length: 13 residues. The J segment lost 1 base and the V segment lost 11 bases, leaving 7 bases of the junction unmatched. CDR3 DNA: TGTGCCGCGCAGACAGGGCCGAACACTGAAGCTTTCTTT. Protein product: CAAQTGPNTEAFF.

The DNA of the CDR3 is TGCGCCAGCAGCTTGGGCCAGGGTCGAGGGGGTTCACCCCTCCACTTT. Protein product: CASSLGQGRGGSPLHF. V and J are TRBV5-1 and TRBJ1-6, with D perhaps matching TRBD1 (6 bases). V gave up 0 bases and J gave up 9 bases, with 16 bases separating them. The CDR3 sequence is 16 residues long. CDR1 is SGHRS and CDR2 is YFSETQ in the germline V gene.

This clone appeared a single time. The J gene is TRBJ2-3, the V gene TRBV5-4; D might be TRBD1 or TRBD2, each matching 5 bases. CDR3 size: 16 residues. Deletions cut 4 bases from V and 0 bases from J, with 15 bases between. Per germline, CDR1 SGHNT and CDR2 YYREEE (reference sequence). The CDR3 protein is CASSPPRGPSTDTQYF. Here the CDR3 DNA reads TGTGCCAGCAGCCCACCTCGGGGCCCTAGCACAGATACGCAGTATTTT.

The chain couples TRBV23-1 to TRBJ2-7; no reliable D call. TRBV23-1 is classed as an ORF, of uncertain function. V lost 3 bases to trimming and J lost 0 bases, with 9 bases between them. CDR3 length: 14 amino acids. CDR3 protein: CASSQSDLSYEQYF. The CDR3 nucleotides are TGCGCCAGCAGTCAGTCCGATCTCTCCTACGAGCAGTACTTC.

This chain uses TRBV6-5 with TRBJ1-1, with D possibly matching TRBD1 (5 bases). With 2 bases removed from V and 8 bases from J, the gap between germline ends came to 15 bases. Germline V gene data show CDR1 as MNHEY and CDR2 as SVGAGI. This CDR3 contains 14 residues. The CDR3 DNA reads TGTGCCAGCAGTTACCAGCAGGGTTCTGAGGAAGCTTTCTTT. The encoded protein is CASSYQQGSEEAFF.

The CDR3 DNA follows: TGTGCCAGCAGTTTAAGGCGGGGAGGGCGGGGCACCGGCACAGATACGCAGTATTTT. Protein product: CASSLRRGGRGTGTDTQYF. The chain combines TRBV27 with TRBJ2-3; 7 nucleotides match TRBD2. The CDR3 has 19 amino acids. Trimming removed 2 bases from V and 1 base from J; junction bases left unmatched: 15. CDR1 and CDR2 from the germline V gene are MNHEY and SMNVEV (reference sequence).

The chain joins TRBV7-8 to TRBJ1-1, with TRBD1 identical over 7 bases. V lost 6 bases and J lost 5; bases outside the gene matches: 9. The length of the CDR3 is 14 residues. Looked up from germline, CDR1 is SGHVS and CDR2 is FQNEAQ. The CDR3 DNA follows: TGTGCCAGCAGAACTGGGCAGGGGGGGACTGAAGCTTTCTTT. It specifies CASRTGQGGTEAFF.

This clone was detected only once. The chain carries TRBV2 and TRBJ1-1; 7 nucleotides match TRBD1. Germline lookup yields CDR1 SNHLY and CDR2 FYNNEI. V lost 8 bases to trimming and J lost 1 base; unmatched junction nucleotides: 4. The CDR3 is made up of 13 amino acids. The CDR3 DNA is TGTGCCAGCTCGGGACAGACGAACACTGAAGCTTTCTTT. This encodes CASSGQTNTEAFF.

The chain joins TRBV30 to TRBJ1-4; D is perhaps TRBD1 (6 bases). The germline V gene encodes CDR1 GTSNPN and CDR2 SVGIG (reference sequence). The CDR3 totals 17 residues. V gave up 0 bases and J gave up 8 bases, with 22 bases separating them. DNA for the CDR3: TGTGCCTGGAGTGTAAGGACGGGGGCCCCTTCAGACGAAAAACTGTTTTTT. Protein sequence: CAWSVRTGAPSDEKLFF.

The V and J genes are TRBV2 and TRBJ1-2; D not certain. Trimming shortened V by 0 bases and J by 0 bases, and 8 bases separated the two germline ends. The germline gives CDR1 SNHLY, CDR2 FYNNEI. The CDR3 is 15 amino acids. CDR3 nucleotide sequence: TGTGCCAGCAGTGAAGCAGCGGGGACTAACTATGGCTACACCTTC. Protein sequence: CASSEAAGTNYGYTF.

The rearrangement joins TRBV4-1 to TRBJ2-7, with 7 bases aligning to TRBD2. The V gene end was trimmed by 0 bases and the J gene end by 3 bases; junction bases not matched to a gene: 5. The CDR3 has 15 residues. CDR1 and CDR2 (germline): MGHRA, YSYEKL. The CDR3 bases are TGCGCCAGCAGCCAAGATTCAAGCGGGGTCTACGAGCAGTACTTC. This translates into CASSQDSSGVYEQYF.

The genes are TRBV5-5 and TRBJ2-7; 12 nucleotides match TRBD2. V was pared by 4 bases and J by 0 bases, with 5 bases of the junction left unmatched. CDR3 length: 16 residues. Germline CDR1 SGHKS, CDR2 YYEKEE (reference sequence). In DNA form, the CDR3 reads TGTGCCAGCAGCCCCGGGACTAGCGGGTTCTCCTACGAGCAGTACTTC. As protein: CASSPGTSGFSYEQYF.

CDR3 residues: CASSVRQVRDTQYF. The CDR3 bases are TGTGCCAGCAGTGTCCGACAGGTCAGAGATACGCAGTATTTT. The rearrangement joins TRBV2 to TRBJ2-3; D might be TRBD1 (6 bases). Germline CDR1 SNHLY, CDR2 FYNNEI. V lost 4 bases and J lost 5, with 13 bases in between. The CDR3 extends over 14 amino acids.

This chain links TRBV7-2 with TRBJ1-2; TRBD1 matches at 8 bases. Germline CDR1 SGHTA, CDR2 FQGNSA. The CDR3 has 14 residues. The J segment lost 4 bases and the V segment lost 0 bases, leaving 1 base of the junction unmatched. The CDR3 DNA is TGTGCCAGCAGCTTAGCAGGACAGGGCTATGGCTACACCTTC. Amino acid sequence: CASSLAGQGYGYTF.

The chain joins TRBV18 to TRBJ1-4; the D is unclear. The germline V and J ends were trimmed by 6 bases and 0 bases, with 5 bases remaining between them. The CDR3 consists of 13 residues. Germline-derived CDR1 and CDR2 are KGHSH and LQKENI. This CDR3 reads CASSRSTNEKLFF. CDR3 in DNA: TGTGCCAGCTCCCGCTCAACTAATGAAAAACTGTTTTTT.